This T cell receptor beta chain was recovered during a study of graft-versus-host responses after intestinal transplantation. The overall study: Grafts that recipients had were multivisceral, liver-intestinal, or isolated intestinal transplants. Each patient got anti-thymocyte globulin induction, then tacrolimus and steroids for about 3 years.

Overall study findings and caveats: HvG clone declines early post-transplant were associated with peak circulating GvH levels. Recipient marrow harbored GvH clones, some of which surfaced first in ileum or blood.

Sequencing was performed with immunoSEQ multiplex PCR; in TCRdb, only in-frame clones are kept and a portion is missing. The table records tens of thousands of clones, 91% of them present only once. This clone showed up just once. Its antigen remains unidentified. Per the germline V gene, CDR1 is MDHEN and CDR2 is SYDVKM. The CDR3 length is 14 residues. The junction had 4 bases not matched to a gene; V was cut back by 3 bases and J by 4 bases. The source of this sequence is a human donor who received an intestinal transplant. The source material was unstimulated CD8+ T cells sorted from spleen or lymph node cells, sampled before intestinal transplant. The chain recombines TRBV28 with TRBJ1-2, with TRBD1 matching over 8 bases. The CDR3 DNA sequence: TGTGCCAGCAGTTTCAGGGGGCGCGGCTATGGCTACACCTTC. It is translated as CASSFRGRGYGYTF.